Listed below are T cell receptor beta chains from one sample, sequenced in a study of cytomegalovirus exposure and HLA in healthy donors. Measured with immunoSEQ multiplex PCR; TCRdb has only the in-frame clones, and not every one. The sample holds over 200,000 clones, 90% seen once. The specimen was PBMCs. All receptors come from a woman in her 30s in good health and CMV-seronegative. The CDR3 runs from the conserved cysteine through the conserved F or W. A D gene is named only where the DNA matches it firmly. Expanded clones get a size class; other rows say once, few or many, or leave the size out.

>TRBV15|NA|NA|TRBJ2-7
TGTGCCACCAGCAGAGATCAGGGCCCCTACGAGCAGTACTTC
CATSRDQGPYEQYF
>TRBV11-2|NA|NA|TRBJ2-7
TGTGCCAGCAGCTTAGCCGGCTCGACGGACCATTACGAGCAGTACTTC
CASSLAGSTDHYEQYF
>TRBV6-5|NA|NA|TRBJ2-1
TGTGCCAGCAGTTACTCCGACTGGCTAGCGGACAGTGAGCAGTTCTTC
CASSYSDWLADSEQFF
>TRBV4-1|NA|TRBD2|TRBJ2-7
TGCGCCAGCAGCCAAGCAACTAGCGGGAGCTCCTACGAGCAGTACTTC
CASSQATSGSSYEQYF
>TRBV27|NA|NA|TRBJ2-1
TGTGCCAGCAGTTTCGGACCGGCGGGTGAGCAGTTCTTC
CASSFGPAGEQFF
>TRBV28|NA|NA|TRBJ2-3
TGTGCCAGCAGTTTGGGGGCTAGCACGTTTGCAGATACGCAGTATTTT
CASSLGASTFADTQYF
>TRBV11-2|NA|NA|TRBJ2-3
TGTGCCAGCAGCCGTCAGGGCAGTGGCAGTAGCACAGATACGCAGTATTTT
CASSRQGSGSSTDTQYF
>TRBV6-6|NA|NA|TRBJ1-4
TGTGCCAGCAGTTACTCGTTTAATGAAAAACTGTTTTTT
CASSYSFNEKLFF
>TRBV13|NA|NA|TRBJ2-7
TGTGCCAGCAGCTCAGGTAGCCTCGACGAGCAGTACTTC
CASSSGSLDEQYF
>TRBV9|NA|NA|TRBJ1-2
TGTGCCAGCAGCGTAGAGGTGGGCAGAGGTACCTATGGCTACACCTTC
CASSVEVGRGTYGYTF
>TRBV7-8|once|NA|TRBJ2-1
TGTGCCAGCAGCCCTAACAGGGAGGGCAATGAGCAGTTCTTC
CASSPNREGNEQFF
>TRBV5-1|once|NA|TRBJ2-5
TGCGCCAGCAGCTTGGGACAGGCCCTCCAAGAGACCCAGTACTTC
CASSLGQALQETQYF
>TRBV19|NA|NA|TRBJ2-1
TGTGCCAGTAGTGCGGCCCTAGGGAGCAATGAGCAGTTCTTC
CASSAALGSNEQFF
>TRBV11-2|NA|NA|TRBJ2-7
TGTGCCAGCAGCTTTGGCCCTCGACAGTTTTCCTACGAGCAGTACTTC
CASSFGPRQFSYEQYF
>TRBV28|NA|TRBD1|TRBJ1-5
TGTGCCAGCAGTTGGGACAGGGAAGTACCCCAGCCCCAGCATTTT
CASSWDREVPQPQHF
>TRBV6-5|NA|TRBD2|TRBJ2-1
TGTGCCAGCAGTTACTCGATGCTAGCGGGCTACAATGAGCAGTTCTTC
CASSYSMLAGYNEQFF
>TRBV27|NA|NA|TRBJ1-2
TGTGCCACCAGAACAGGGCTCTCCCCAGGCTATGGCTACACCTTC
CATRTGLSPGYGYTF
>TRBV29-1|few|TRBD1|TRBJ2-5
TGCAGCGTTGAACTCGGACAGGTTCAAGAGACCCAGTACTTC
CSVELGQVQETQYF
>TRBV27|NA|TRBD1|TRBJ1-5
TGTGCCAGCAGTTTGCGGTCAGGGGGCAAACAAAGCAATCAGCCCCAGCATTTT
CASSLRSGGKQSNQPQHF
>TRBV5-4|few|TRBD2|TRBJ2-7
TGTGCCAGCAGCGTGGGAGGACTAGCGGGAGTCCACGAGCAGTACTTC
CASSVGGLAGVHEQYF
>TRBV5-6|NA|TRBD1|TRBJ2-1
TGTGCCAGCAGCGATCACTCTACCGGGACAGGTCCCTACAATGAGCAGTTCTTC
CASSDHSTGTGPYNEQFF
>TRBV5-1|NA|TRBD1|TRBJ2-1
TGCGCCAGCAGCTTGGCCGGGACAGGGGCCCCACTCGCGCAGTTCTTC
CASSLAGTGAPLAQFF
>TRBV4-3|NA|TRBD2|TRBJ2-7
TGCGCCAGCAGCCATGGACTAGCGGGCTCACCCTACGAGCAGTACTTC
CASSHGLAGSPYEQYF
>TRBV7-6|once|TRBD1|TRBJ2-3
TGTGCCAGCAGCTTATTTGGGACAGGGCGGACAGATACGCAGTATTTT
CASSLFGTGRTDTQYF
>TRBV7-6|NA|TRBD1|TRBJ2-3
TGTGCCAGCAGCTTGATGACAGGGGATGTAGATACGCAGTATTTT
CASSLMTGDVDTQYF
>TRBV6-5|once|NA|TRBJ2-7
TGTGCCAGCAGGGCCAGGAGATTAGGGTACGAGCAGTACTTC
CASRARRLGYEQYF
>TRBV19|NA|NA|TRBJ2-2
TGTGCCAGTGGGGAGTCGATTGGAACCGGGGAGCTGTTTTTT
CASGESIGTGELFF
>TRBV7-8|NA|TRBD2|TRBJ2-3
TGTGCCAGCAGCGACCCTCTAGCGGGAGGGGGGAGCACAGATACGCAGTATTTT
CASSDPLAGGGSTDTQYF
>TRBV5-1|NA|TRBD1|TRBJ2-1
TGCGCCAGCAGCTTGGGACAGGGGGCGGATGAGCAGTTCTTC
CASSLGQGADEQFF
>TRBV29-1|once|NA|TRBJ2-3
TGCAGCGTTAGTCTCGATACGCAGTATTTT
CSVSLDTQYF
>TRBV18|NA|NA|TRBJ2-1
TGTGCCAGCACACCCCCGGGGGCGCATGAGCAGTTCTTC
CASTPPGAHEQFF
>TRBV4-3|NA|NA|TRBJ2-3
TGCGCCAGCAGCCAGACAAGCACAGATACGCAGTATTTT
CASSQTSTDTQYF
>TRBV11-2|NA|TRBD2|TRBJ2-7
TGTGCCAGCAGCTTAATCAGCCGGGAGGGCGAGCAGTACTTC
CASSLISREGEQYF
>TRBV28|NA|NA|TRBJ2-7
TGTGCCAGCAGTCTCAGGGGAGGGTACGAGCAGTACTTC
CASSLRGGYEQYF
>TRBV6-1|NA|TRBD1|TRBJ1-2
TGTGCCAGCAGAGCTCGACAGGGGAATGGCTACACCTTC
CASRARQGNGYTF
>TRBV2|NA|NA|TRBJ2-7
TGTGCCAGCAAGCTCGGGTACGGGAGAGGGTACGAGCAGTACTTC
CASKLGYGRGYEQYF
>TRBV7-6|NA|NA|TRBJ2-7
TGTGCCAGCAGCTTAGGTCGGGACGCCGCCTACGAGCAGTACTTC
CASSLGRDAAYEQYF
>TRBV7-3|NA|TRBD1|TRBJ2-3
TGTGCCAGCGCCGGGACAGGGAACACAGATACGCAGTATTTT
CASAGTGNTDTQYF
>TRBV28|NA|NA|TRBJ2-7
TGTGCCAGCAGTCTTGGACTCTCTGCCTACGAGCAGTACTTC
CASSLGLSAYEQYF
>TRBV19|NA|NA|TRBJ2-5
TGTGCCAGTAGTATAGCGGGACGATTCGCCGTATTGGAGACCCAGTACTTC
CASSIAGRFAVLETQYF
>TRBV18|NA|TRBD2|TRBJ2-7
TGTGCCAGCTCACCACGACTAGCGGGAGACTACGAGCAGTACTTC
CASSPRLAGDYEQYF
>TRBV27|NA|TRBD1|TRBJ2-2
TGTGCCAGCAGTTCGGGACAGGGGTACACCGGGGAGCTGTTTTTT
CASSSGQGYTGELFF
>TRBV27|NA|TRBD2|TRBJ2-7
TGTGCCAGCAGTTTATCGTCGCTAGCGGGGGTCTCCTACGAGCAGTACTTC
CASSLSSLAGVSYEQYF
>TRBV11-3|NA|TRBD1|TRBJ2-7
TGTGCCAGCAGCCTCAGACAGGGAGCCTACGAGCAGTACTTC
CASSLRQGAYEQYF
>TRBV6-1|NA|NA|TRBJ2-5
TGTGCCAGCAGTGGATGGAGTAACCAAGAGACCCAGTACTTC
CASSGWSNQETQYF
>TRBV28|NA|NA|TRBJ2-7
TGTGCCAGCACCCAGGGGGGAGTCTACGAGCAGTACTTC
CASTQGGVYEQYF
>TRBV7-9|NA|NA|TRBJ2-5
TGTGCCAGCAGCTTAGCGGCAGGATTACCGAAAGAGACCCAGTACTTC
CASSLAAGLPKETQYF